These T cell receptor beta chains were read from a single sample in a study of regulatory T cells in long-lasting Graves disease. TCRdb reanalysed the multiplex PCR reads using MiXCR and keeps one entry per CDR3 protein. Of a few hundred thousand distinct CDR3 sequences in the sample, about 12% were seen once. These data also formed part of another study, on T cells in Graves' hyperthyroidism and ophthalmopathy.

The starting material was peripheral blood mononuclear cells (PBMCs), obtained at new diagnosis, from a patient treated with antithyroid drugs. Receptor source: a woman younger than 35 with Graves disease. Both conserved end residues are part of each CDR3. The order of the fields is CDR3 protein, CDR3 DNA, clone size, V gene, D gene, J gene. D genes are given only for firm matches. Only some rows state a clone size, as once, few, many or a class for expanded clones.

CASSYRDRGRANTGELFF | TGTGCCAGCAGTTACAGGGACAGGGGAAGAGCGAACACCGGGGAGCTGTTTTTT | many | TRBV6-2/TRBV6-3 | TRBD1 | TRBJ2-2
CASSQPTSGRPGQNEQFF | TGTGCCAGCAGCCAACCGACTAGCGGGAGGCCGGGTCAGAATGAGCAGTTCTTC | many | TRBV14 | TRBD2 | TRBJ2-1
CASSYGSGGADTQYF | TGTGCCAGCAGTTACGGTAGCGGGGGCGCAGATACGCAGTATTTT | many | TRBV6-5 | TRBD2 | TRBJ2-3
CASSQGGLGAQPQHF | TGTGCCAGCAGCCAAGGAGGGCTCGGAGCTCAGCCCCAGCATTTT | many | TRBV14 | - | TRBJ1-5
CASSFSEVDEQFF | TGTGCCAGCAGCTTTTCTGAAGTGGATGAGCAGTTCTTC | many | TRBV7-9 | - | TRBJ2-1
CASSQDGGGAVSADTQYF | TGTGCCAGCAGCCAAGATGGCGGGGGGGCCGTCTCGGCAGATACGCAGTATTTT | many | TRBV3-1 | TRBD2 | TRBJ2-3
CSVGVYSNQPQHF | TGCAGCGTTGGGGTTTATAGCAATCAGCCCCAGCATTTT | few | TRBV20-1 | - | TRBJ1-5
CAISVPPRFPPGELFF | TGTGCCATCAGTGTTCCCCCACGGTTCCCACCCGGGGAGCTGTTTTTT | many | TRBV10-3 | - | TRBJ2-2
CASSQEGGNSYNSPLHF | TGCGCCAGCAGCCAAGAAGGAGGGAACTCCTATAATTCACCCCTCCACTTT | few | TRBV4-1 | - | TRBJ1-6
CAWRRENTEAFF | TGTGCCTGGCGAAGGGAGAACACTGAAGCTTTCTTT | few | TRBV30 | - | TRBJ1-1
CSARDITNTEAFF | TGCAGCGCCCGGGACATCACGAACACTGAAGCTTTCTTT | many | TRBV29-1 | - | TRBJ1-1
CASSLFRPTSESNYGYTF | TGTGCCAGCAGCTTATTTAGGCCAACCAGCGAATCTAACTATGGCTACACCTTC | many | TRBV11-2 | - | TRBJ1-2
CASSLGQGAKNSPLHF | TGTGCCAGCAGCTTAGGACAGGGGGCGAAAAATTCACCCCTCCACTTT | - | TRBV7-2 | TRBD1 | TRBJ1-6
CASRRSGRNQRGEFF | TGTGCCAGCAGACGTAGCGGGAGAAACCAGAGGGGGGAGTTCTTC | many | TRBV11-2 | TRBD2 | TRBJ2-1
CSANQGGEIHEQYF | TGCAGTGCCAACCAGGGAGGGGAGATCCACGAGCAGTACTTC | - | TRBV20-1 | TRBD2 | TRBJ2-7
CASSLYRGEETQYF | TGTGCCAGCAGCTTATACAGGGGTGAGGAGACCCAGTACTTC | many | TRBV7-9 | TRBD1 | TRBJ2-5
CASSWVAGVRNTQYF | TGTGCCAGCAGCTGGGTGGCGGGAGTGAGGAATACGCAGTATTTT | few | TRBV5-6 | TRBD2 | TRBJ2-3
CSVLSYNEQFF | TGCAGTGTGCTCTCCTACAATGAGCAGTTCTTC | many | TRBV20-1 | - | TRBJ2-1
CASSIPRITEAFF | TGTGCCAGTAGTATCCCCCGGATCACTGAAGCTTTCTTT | many | TRBV19 | - | TRBJ1-1
CASSVRPETTNEKLFF | TGTGCCAGCAGCGTTCGCCCGGAAACAACTAATGAAAAACTGTTTTTT | - | TRBV9 | - | TRBJ1-4
CASLQGAEAFF | TGTGCCAGCCTACAGGGGGCTGAAGCTTTCTTT | many | TRBV25-1 | TRBD1 | TRBJ1-1
CASSGDRTENTGELFF | TGTGCCAGCAGTGGGGATAGGACAGAGAACACCGGGGAGCTGTTTTTT | many | TRBV12-3/TRBV12-4 | - | TRBJ2-2
CASSQDRAGTGELFF | TGTGCCAGCAGCCAGGACAGAGCGGGGACCGGGGAGCTGTTTTTT | few | TRBV7-2 | - | TRBJ2-2
CASSAWTGELYNQPQHF | TGTGCCAGCAGCGCCTGGACAGGGGAGCTTTACAATCAGCCCCAGCATTTT | - | TRBV7-2 | TRBD1 | TRBJ1-5
CSATGWAGGYEQYF | TGCAGTGCTACTGGGTGGGCGGGCGGCTACGAGCAGTACTTC | few | TRBV20-1 | - | TRBJ2-7
CASRPPGQGARGYTF | TGTGCCAGCAGGCCCCCGGGACAGGGGGCGCGTGGCTACACCTTC | few | TRBV6-1 | TRBD1 | TRBJ1-2
CASSQLQYYGYTF | TGTGCCAGCAGCCAATTACAGTACTATGGCTACACCTTC | once | TRBV14 | - | TRBJ1-2
CSGSKLSETQYF | TGCAGCGGATCAAAGCTAAGTGAGACCCAGTACTTC | many | TRBV29-1 | - | TRBJ2-5
CASSPSPDRSWETQYF | TGTGCCAGCAGCCCTTCACCGGACAGGTCATGGGAGACCCAGTACTTC | few | TRBV7-2 | TRBD1 | TRBJ2-5
CSVSGGEGDSSYEQYF | TGCAGCGTTTCAGGAGGTGAGGGAGACTCCTCCTACGAGCAGTACTTC | - | TRBV29-1 | - | TRBJ2-7
CASSFRQLGSRANVLTF | TGTGCCAGCAGCTTTCGACAGCTCGGCTCTAGGGCCAACGTCCTGACTTTC | once | TRBV3-1 | - | TRBJ2-6
CASGLESSTDTQYF | TGTGCTAGTGGTCTTGAAAGTAGCACAGATACGCAGTATTTT | many | TRBV12-5 | - | TRBJ2-3
CASYVGTGSLPYYNEQFF | TGTGCCAGCTACGTTGGGACAGGGTCGCTTCCATATTACAATGAGCAGTTCTTC | many | TRBV12-3/TRBV12-4 | TRBD1 | TRBJ2-1
CASRPQNKGRGDEQYF | TGTGCCAGCAGGCCCCAGAACAAGGGCCGCGGCGACGAGCAGTACTTC | many | TRBV11-2 | - | TRBJ2-7
CALSGHHRNYGYTF | TGTGCCTTGTCGGGACACCACCGAAACTATGGCTACACCTTC | - | TRBV30 | - | TRBJ1-2
CASSERWTGGGETQYF | TGTGCCAGCAGTGAACGCTGGACAGGGGGAGGAGAGACCCAGTACTTC | many | TRBV25-1 | TRBD1 | TRBJ2-5
CASTRRGHVLNEQFF | TGTGCCAGCACCCGGCGGGGCCACGTCCTCAATGAGCAGTTCTTC | - | TRBV27 | - | TRBJ2-1
CASSQTSGGFSSYNEQFF | TGTGCCAGCAGTCAAACTAGCGGGGGTTTCAGCTCCTACAATGAGCAGTTCTTC | many | TRBV12-3/TRBV12-4 | TRBD2 | TRBJ2-1
CASSFLGLAGVADTQYF | TGTGCCAGCAGCTTTCTTGGACTAGCGGGAGTGGCAGATACGCAGTATTTT | many | TRBV7-3 | TRBD2 | TRBJ2-3
CASSQAGVGSYEQYF | TGTGCCAGCAGTCAAGCGGGAGTCGGCTCCTACGAGCAGTACTTC | many | TRBV27 | TRBD2 | TRBJ2-7
CAWSDDLGMNTEAFF | TGTGCCTGGAGTGACGACCTCGGAATGAACACTGAAGCTTTCTTT | many | TRBV30 | - | TRBJ1-1
CSAPPMGQTYGYTF | TGCAGTGCTCCTCCCATGGGGCAGACCTATGGCTACACCTTC | many | TRBV20-1 | - | TRBJ1-2
CASSLGVPGANVLTF | TGTGCCAGCAGCTTAGGGGTGCCTGGGGCCAACGTCCTGACTTTC | once | TRBV7-3 | - | TRBJ2-6
CASSFGTGFYNEQFF | TGTGCCAGCAGTTTCGGGACAGGGTTCTACAATGAGCAGTTCTTC | - | TRBV28 | TRBD1 | TRBJ2-1
CASSEDSSGRATEQFF | TGTGCCAGCAGTGAAGATTCGAGCGGGAGGGCCACTGAGCAGTTCTTC | many | TRBV2 | TRBD2 | TRBJ2-1